A selection of T cell receptor beta chains follows, all from one sample in a study of CD4+ T cells in melanoma. Some clones are missing from TCRdb's copy, which holds only in-frame ones; the method was immunoSEQ multiplex PCR. The top ten clones hold approximately 10% of a sample with 13,000 or so clones, roughly three quarters of them seen once. Sequences were obtained from cells from a culture (not recorded whether cultured in vitro). The receptors come from a human donor with melanoma. The CDR3 runs from the conserved cysteine through the conserved F or W. The order of the fields is J gene, V gene, D gene, clone size, CDR3 DNA, CDR3 protein. The D gene is left open where the match is weak. Rows give clone size only sometimes, using once, few, many, or a class for an expanded clone.

j_call: TRBJ2-7
v_call: TRBV11-2
d_call: .
clone_size: .
cdr3_nt: TGTGCCAGCAGCTTAGATCGGGCCCGGAGTGGCTACGAGCAGTACTTC
cdr3_aa: CASSLDRARSGYEQYF

j_call: TRBJ2-5
v_call: TRBV5-1
d_call: .
clone_size: .
cdr3_nt: TGCGCCAGCAGTCCCGGGGCGGGGAGGGAGACCCAGTACTTC
cdr3_aa: CASSPGAGRETQYF

j_call: TRBJ2-3
v_call: TRBV7-8
d_call: .
clone_size: .
cdr3_nt: TGTGCCAGCAGCTTTAGGCCGAGCACAGATACGCAGTATTTT
cdr3_aa: CASSFRPSTDTQYF

j_call: TRBJ2-7
v_call: TRBV30
d_call: .
clone_size: .
cdr3_nt: TGTGCCTGGAGCAGTCTATACGAGCAGTACTTC
cdr3_aa: CAWSSLYEQYF

j_call: TRBJ2-7
v_call: TRBV12-5
d_call: .
clone_size: .
cdr3_nt: TGTGCTAGTGGTTTCGGGGGCCTCTCCTACGAGCAGTACTTC
cdr3_aa: CASGFGGLSYEQYF

j_call: TRBJ1-2
v_call: TRBV5-1
d_call: .
clone_size: .
cdr3_nt: TGCGCCAGCAGCCTCACGGAGGGGAAACTTTATGGCTACACCTTC
cdr3_aa: CASSLTEGKLYGYTF

j_call: TRBJ2-7
v_call: TRBV5-1
d_call: TRBD1
clone_size: once
cdr3_nt: TGCGCCAGCAGCTTGGATATTGTGGGGCAGGGGGACGAGCAGTACTTC
cdr3_aa: CASSLDIVGQGDEQYF

j_call: TRBJ1-4
v_call: TRBV7-2
d_call: .
clone_size: .
cdr3_nt: TGTGCCAGCAGCCGAACAGTCCCGGCTGAAAAACTGTTTTTT
cdr3_aa: CASSRTVPAEKLFF

j_call: TRBJ1-6
v_call: TRBV2
d_call: .
clone_size: medium-sized
cdr3_nt: TGTGCCAGCAGCCCCCCGGGACACCCGAATTCACCCCTCCACTTT
cdr3_aa: CASSPPGHPNSPLHF

j_call: TRBJ2-3
v_call: TRBV18
d_call: TRBD1
clone_size: .
cdr3_nt: TGTGCCAGCTCACCATTCCGGGACAGGGGGGGAGATACGCAGTATTTT
cdr3_aa: CASSPFRDRGGDTQYF

j_call: TRBJ1-1
v_call: TRBV19
d_call: TRBD1
clone_size: .
cdr3_nt: TGTGCCAGTATCGGGGCTGGACAGGGGTGGACTGAAGCTTTCTTT
cdr3_aa: CASIGAGQGWTEAFF

j_call: TRBJ2-6
v_call: TRBV7-7
d_call: .
clone_size: once
cdr3_nt: TGTGCTAGCAGTCCAAATTCTGCTGGGGCCAACGTCCTGACTTTC
cdr3_aa: CASSPNSAGANVLTF

j_call: TRBJ2-5
v_call: TRBV7-6
d_call: TRBD2
clone_size: .
cdr3_nt: TGTGCCAGCAGCTTAGGGACCCGGGGGGACCTGGCCCAGTACTTC
cdr3_aa: CASSLGTRGDLAQYF

j_call: TRBJ1-5
v_call: TRBV18
d_call: .
clone_size: few
cdr3_nt: TGTGCCAGCTCACCAACCGCCGTCCCCTATAGCAATCAGCCCCAGCATTTT
cdr3_aa: CASSPTAVPYSNQPQHF

j_call: TRBJ2-3
v_call: TRBV10-3
d_call: .
clone_size: once
cdr3_nt: TGTGCCACAAGGGACTTGTCTAGCACAGATACGCAGTATTTT
cdr3_aa: CATRDLSSTDTQYF

j_call: TRBJ1-1
v_call: TRBV7-8
d_call: TRBD1
clone_size: .
cdr3_nt: TGTGCCAGCAGCTTAGATGCCCGCCCCCGGACAGGGGGAAAAAGGGCTGAAGCTTTCTTT
cdr3_aa: CASSLDARPRTGGKRAEAFF

j_call: TRBJ2-5
v_call: TRBV9
d_call: .
clone_size: .
cdr3_nt: TGTGCCAGCAGCCCCGGCGCCAGTCAAGAGACCCAGTACTTC
cdr3_aa: CASSPGASQETQYF

j_call: TRBJ2-5
v_call: TRBV7-6
d_call: .
clone_size: .
cdr3_nt: TGTGCCAGCACCGTGCTCTCGGGCGGCGAGACCCAGTACTTC
cdr3_aa: CASTVLSGGETQYF

j_call: TRBJ2-1
v_call: TRBV5-1
d_call: TRBD2
clone_size: once
cdr3_nt: TGCGCCAGCAGCTTGGTGGCGGGGGGGGGCAATGAGCAGTTCTTC
cdr3_aa: CASSLVAGGGNEQFF

j_call: TRBJ2-5
v_call: TRBV4-1
d_call: TRBD2
clone_size: .
cdr3_nt: TGCGCCAGCAGCCAAGATCGGGCGGGGGAGTACCAAGAGACCCAGTACTTC
cdr3_aa: CASSQDRAGEYQETQYF

j_call: TRBJ1-5
v_call: TRBV5-5
d_call: TRBD1
clone_size: .
cdr3_nt: TGTGCCAGCAGCGGCGGGACAGAAGGCTGGGAGCCCCAGCATTTT
cdr3_aa: CASSGGTEGWEPQHF

j_call: TRBJ2-3
v_call: TRBV27
d_call: .
clone_size: .
cdr3_nt: TGTGCCAGCTGGGGCGGAGCTAGCACAGATACGCAGTATTTT
cdr3_aa: CASWGGASTDTQYF

j_call: TRBJ1-4
v_call: TRBV11-1
d_call: .
clone_size: few
cdr3_nt: TGTGCCAGCAGCTTAGAAGGGACCCCTACAACTAATGAAAAACTGTTTTTT
cdr3_aa: CASSLEGTPTTNEKLFF

j_call: TRBJ2-3
v_call: TRBV6-1
d_call: TRBD2
clone_size: .
cdr3_nt: TGTGCCAGCATCGGCGGGGGGGCGGGAGATACGCAGTATTTT
cdr3_aa: CASIGGGAGDTQYF

j_call: TRBJ2-5
v_call: TRBV10-3
d_call: .
clone_size: .
cdr3_nt: TGTGCCATCAGTGGGAGGGGCCAAGAGACCCAGTACTTC
cdr3_aa: CAISGRGQETQYF

j_call: TRBJ1-4
v_call: TRBV2
d_call: .
clone_size: .
cdr3_nt: TGTGCCAGCAGCCTCCCGGGGGCGGGGGAGGAAAAACTGTTTTTT
cdr3_aa: CASSLPGAGEEKLFF

j_call: TRBJ1-1
v_call: TRBV19
d_call: .
clone_size: .
cdr3_nt: TGTGCCAGTACCAGGGGGAACACTGAAGCTTTCTTT
cdr3_aa: CASTRGNTEAFF

j_call: TRBJ1-4
v_call: TRBV29-1
d_call: .
clone_size: few
cdr3_nt: TGCAGCGTTGTCGGGTACCCTAATGAAAAACTGTTTTTT
cdr3_aa: CSVVGYPNEKLFF

j_call: TRBJ1-1
v_call: TRBV27
d_call: .
clone_size: .
cdr3_nt: TGTGCCAGCAGTCGGCCAGGGAACACTGAAGCTTTCTTT
cdr3_aa: CASSRPGNTEAFF

j_call: TRBJ1-1
v_call: TRBV4-1
d_call: TRBD1
clone_size: .
cdr3_nt: TGCGCCAGCAGCCACCCCGGGACAGGGATGTCTGCTTTCTTT
cdr3_aa: CASSHPGTGMSAFF

j_call: TRBJ1-2
v_call: TRBV7-2
d_call: .
clone_size: .
cdr3_nt: TGTGCCAGCAGCTTCCGAACAAGGCGAAAGTCCTATGGCTACACCTTC
cdr3_aa: CASSFRTRRKSYGYTF

j_call: TRBJ1-4
v_call: TRBV4-1
d_call: TRBD1
clone_size: .
cdr3_nt: TGCGCCAGCAGCCAAGGCGGCCAAGGGGGCGTAGGTGAAAAACTGTTTTTT
cdr3_aa: CASSQGGQGGVGEKLFF

j_call: TRBJ1-6
v_call: TRBV6-1
d_call: TRBD1
clone_size: few
cdr3_nt: TGTGCCTTGGGACAGCGAGATAATTCACCCCTCCACTTT
cdr3_aa: CALGQRDNSPLHF

j_call: TRBJ1-6
v_call: TRBV19
d_call: .
clone_size: few
cdr3_nt: TGTCTGGTCGTTAGCCGCTCACCCCTCCACTTT
cdr3_aa: CLVVSRSPLHF

j_call: TRBJ2-1
v_call: TRBV14
d_call: .
clone_size: .
cdr3_nt: TGTGCCAGCAGCCACCGAGGGGGGGTCCCCTCGAGTGAGCAGTTCTTC
cdr3_aa: CASSHRGGVPSSEQFF

j_call: TRBJ2-3
v_call: TRBV10-1
d_call: TRBD1
clone_size: .
cdr3_nt: TGCGCCAGCAGTGCAGGGGGACCGGGAGATACGCAGTATTTT
cdr3_aa: CASSAGGPGDTQYF

j_call: TRBJ1-2
v_call: TRBV5-3
d_call: .
clone_size: .
cdr3_nt: TGTGCCAGATCCTTATTAAGCAGGGGTTTTTATGGCTACACCTTC
cdr3_aa: CARSLLSRGFYGYTF

j_call: TRBJ2-4
v_call: TRBV10-3
d_call: TRBD2
clone_size: .
cdr3_nt: TGTGCCATCAGTGAGTCGAAAGCGGGGACCGGGGACATTCAGTACTTC
cdr3_aa: CAISESKAGTGDIQYF

j_call: TRBJ1-5
v_call: TRBV6-1
d_call: .
clone_size: .
cdr3_nt: TGTGCCAGCAGGACTGGCCAAGCCCAGCATTTT
cdr3_aa: CASRTGQAQHF

j_call: TRBJ1-5
v_call: TRBV19
d_call: .
clone_size: .
cdr3_nt: TGTGCCAGTAGCCCCGACAGGCCCAATCAGCCCCAGCATTTT
cdr3_aa: CASSPDRPNQPQHF

j_call: TRBJ2-3
v_call: TRBV5-1
d_call: TRBD2
clone_size: .
cdr3_nt: TGCGCCAGCAAGATCGGACTAGCATCAGATACGCAGTATTTT
cdr3_aa: CASKIGLASDTQYF

j_call: TRBJ2-3
v_call: TRBV18
d_call: .
clone_size: .
cdr3_nt: TGTGCCAGCTCACTGGGGCCCACAGATACGCAGTATTTT
cdr3_aa: CASSLGPTDTQYF

j_call: TRBJ2-1
v_call: TRBV4-2
d_call: .
clone_size: .
cdr3_nt: TGTGCCAGCAGCCAAGACGGGCGCTACAATGAGCAGTTCTTC
cdr3_aa: CASSQDGRYNEQFF

j_call: TRBJ1-2
v_call: TRBV6-5
d_call: .
clone_size: few
cdr3_nt: TGTGCCAGCAGGGCGCCTGGGGATAACTATGGCTACACCTTC
cdr3_aa: CASRAPGDNYGYTF

j_call: TRBJ2-1
v_call: TRBV7-8
d_call: .
clone_size: .
cdr3_nt: TGTGCCAGCAGCACACTAGACAATGAGCAGTTCTTC
cdr3_aa: CASSTLDNEQFF

j_call: TRBJ1-2
v_call: TRBV5-5
d_call: .
clone_size: once
cdr3_nt: TGTGCCAGCAACCTGGGGGGTCGGTATGGCTACACCTTC
cdr3_aa: CASNLGGRYGYTF

j_call: TRBJ2-1
v_call: TRBV4-1
d_call: .
clone_size: .
cdr3_nt: TGCGCCAGCAGCCAGTACAATGAGCAGTTCTTC
cdr3_aa: CASSQYNEQFF

j_call: TRBJ1-3
v_call: TRBV9
d_call: .
clone_size: once
cdr3_nt: TGTGCCAGCAGCGTCAGAGGGGCCGCTGGAAACACCATATATTTT
cdr3_aa: CASSVRGAAGNTIYF

j_call: TRBJ1-1
v_call: TRBV19
d_call: TRBD1
clone_size: .
cdr3_nt: TGTGCCAGTAGCCGCGGACAGGGCATAATTGAAGCTTTCTTT
cdr3_aa: CASSRGQGIIEAFF

j_call: TRBJ1-1
v_call: TRBV6-5
d_call: .
clone_size: .
cdr3_nt: TGTGCCAGCAGTTACTCGGGTAGGGCTGAAGCTTTCTTT
cdr3_aa: CASSYSGRAEAFF